The 19 T cell receptor beta chains below come from one sample, sequenced in a study of human T cells and chemical hapten exposure. Described time point: pre-sensitization, week 0. Described treatment: therapeutic diphenylcyclopropenone sensitization with weekly scalp DPC. TCRdb passed the RACE reads through MiXCR, listing each CDR3 protein once. The table lists around 380,000 distinct CDR3 sequences, approximately 5.8% of them singletons, with about 8.2% in the top ten. The source material was whole blood, sampled in connection with sensitization to the hapten diphenylcyclopropenone (DPC). The receptors derive from a woman aged 18-29 years with alopecia areata. Some clones in this sample may be carry-over from other donors' samples.

The J gene is TRBJ2-7, the V gene TRBV9; 7 nucleotides agree with TRBD1. With 0 bases clipped from V and 7 bases from J, the junction kept 4 bases outside the gene matches. CDR1 SGDLS and CDR2 YYNGEE come from the germline V gene. The CDR3 length is 13 residues. CDR3 residues: CASSVGTGEEQYF. Here the CDR3 DNA reads TGTGCCAGCAGCGTAGGAACAGGGGAGGAGCAGTACTTC.

This clonotype showed up many times. The chain's CDR3 is CASSHRGSGELFF. The CDR3 nucleotides read TGTGCCAGCAGCCACCGAGGATCCGGGGAGCTGTTTTTT. This chain uses TRBV3-1 with TRBJ2-2; D is unresolved. The CDR3 sequence is 13 residues long. The germline V gene has CDR1 LGHDT and CDR2 YNNKEL (reference sequence). Trimming removed 3 bases at V and 6 bases at J, with 8 bases between.

There are a few counts of this clonotype. The chain is built from TRBV2 and TRBJ1-4; D gene ambiguous. The CDR3 loop spans 11 amino acids. The V end lost 5 bases, the J end lost 14 bases, and 12 bases lay between the germline ends. Germline values: CDR1 SNHLY, CDR2 FYNNEI. CDR3 sequence (DNA): TGTGCCAGCAGTCCCCAGGAGCGTCTGTTTTTT. This translates into CASSPQERLFF.

The chain has TRBV5-1 and TRBJ1-4, with no clear D. Trimming left V 0 bases short and J 4 bases short, with 13 bases between. This CDR3 has 16 amino acids. Germline assignment: CDR1 SGHRS and CDR2 YFSETQ. The CDR3 sequence is CASSLVSATLNEKLFF. The CDR3 DNA sequence: TGCGCCAGCAGCTTGGTGTCGGCCACCCTTAATGAAAAACTGTTTTTT.

This clonotype was counted many times. The rearrangement uses TRBV6-2 or TRBV6-3 and TRBJ2-7; D uncertain. CDR1 is MNHEY, CDR2 SVGEGT, per germline. V dropped 6 bases and J dropped 2 bases, with 8 bases sitting between them. The CDR3 covers 12 residues. This CDR3 is CASRTDAYEQYF. The CDR3 coding sequence is TGTGCCAGCAGGACGGATGCCTACGAGCAGTACTTC.

This clonotype was picked up a small number of times. This chain connects TRBV24-1 to TRBJ1-2; 9 bases line up with TRBD1. The CDR3 totals 13 residues. The V gene's germline CDR1 is KGHDR and CDR2 SFDVKD. V lost 7 bases and J lost 5; bases outside the gene matches: 4. The CDR3 region has the DNA TGTGCCACCAGACAGGGGGCAAGGTATGGCTACACCTTC. This encodes CATRQGARYGYTF.

This clonotype came up a few times. The chain is built from TRBV18 and TRBJ2-7; 11 bases are a match to TRBD1. CDR1 and CDR2 (germline): KGHSH, LQKENI. Trimming cost V 6 bases and J 9 bases; bases outside gene matches: 7. This CDR3 is 13 amino acids long. CDR3 sequence reads: CASSGTGGPGQYF. The CDR3 nucleotides read TGTGCCAGCTCCGGGACAGGGGGTCCAGGGCAGTACTTC.

The table lists this clonotype with a few counts. The rearrangement links TRBV6-2 or TRBV6-3 to TRBJ2-1, with 7 bases identical to TRBD2. Germline trimming cut 6 bases from V and 10 bases from J; bases unmatched to any gene: 3. The CDR3 consists of 11 residues. CDR1 and CDR2 (germline): MNHEY, SVGEGT. The CDR3 region has the DNA TGTGCCAGCAGCCAAGCGGGGGAGCAGTTCTTC. It is translated as CASSQAGEQFF.

The J gene is TRBJ2-5, the V gene TRBV27; tentatively, D is TRBD1 or TRBD2 (5 bases each). With 5 bases removed from V and 7 bases from J, the gap between germline ends came to 20 bases. The CDR3 is 15 residues long. CDR1 and CDR2 (germline): MNHEY, SMNVEV (reference sequence). The CDR3 region is CASSPLGRGTGTQYF. DNA for the CDR3: TGTGCCAGCAGTCCCCTCGGTCGGGGAACAGGGACCCAGTACTTC.

This clonotype was counted at least ten times. The genes are TRBV18 and TRBJ2-5; maybe TRBD2 (5 bases). The CDR3 loop spans 14 amino acids. The germline V gene has CDR1 KGHSH and CDR2 LQKENI. The V and J ends lost 1 base and 1 base respectively, with 7 bases between them. CDR3 loop: CASSPQRLQETQYF. The CDR3 region has the DNA TGTGCCAGCTCACCACAGCGGCTCCAAGAGACCCAGTACTTC.

This clonotype was seen a handful of times. The chain carries TRBV5-1 and TRBJ2-7; D may be TRBD1 (6 bases). V lost 4 bases to trimming and J lost 5 bases, with 13 bases between them. CDR1 is SGHRS and CDR2 is YFSETQ in the germline V gene. This CDR3 is built from 13 residues. CDR3 DNA sequence: TGCGCCAGCAGCAGCACAGGGTTCCACGAGCAGTACTTC. Encoded protein: CASSSTGFHEQYF.

This clonotype was seen a few times. The J gene is TRBJ1-4, the V gene TRBV28, with D possibly TRBD1 on 6 matching bases. V was trimmed by 5 bases and J by 11 bases, leaving 15 bases between them. The CDR3 is 13 residues long. CDR1 and CDR2 from the germline V gene are MDHEN and SYDVKM. The CDR3 reads CASSPFTGKKLFF. The CDR3 DNA is TGTGCCAGCAGTCCATTCACAGGGAAGAAACTGTTTTTT. Using reference TRBV28 and TRBJ1-4 for the parts outside the CDR3, the full variable domain is DVKVTQSSRYLVKRTGEKVFLECVQDMDHENMFWYRQDPGLGLRLIYFSYDVKMKEKGDIPEGYSVSREKKERFSLILESASTNQTSMYLCASSPFTGKKLFFGSGTQLSVL.

The chain is built from TRBV12-5 and TRBJ1-2, with D possibly TRBD1 on 5 matching bases. Germline V gene sequence: CDR1 LGHNT, CDR2 FRNRAP. This CDR3 region has 13 residues. V lost 3 bases and J lost 3, with 8 bases in between. The CDR3 bases are TGTGCTAGTGGTTTTAGAGGGGACTATGGCTACACCTTC. This codes for CASGFRGDYGYTF.

This clonotype has a handful of counts. The chain links TRBV29-1 to TRBJ2-5, with 7 bases lining up with TRBD2. This CDR3 region has 17 residues. Germline V gene sequence: CDR1 SQVTM, CDR2 ANQGSEA. The ends lost 4 bases at V and 0 bases at J; junction bases unmatched: 14. The chain's CDR3 is CSVGGSVSGDYQETQYF. For the CDR3, the DNA is TGCAGCGTTGGAGGATCCGTCAGCGGGGATTACCAAGAGACCCAGTACTTC. The variable domain in full, completed from reference TRBV29-1 and TRBJ2-5, reads SAVISQKPSRDICQRGTSLTIQCQVDSQVTMMFWYRQQPGQSLTLIATANQGSEATYESGFVIDKFPISRPNLTFSTLTVSNMSPEDSSIYLCSVGGSVSGDYQETQYFGPGTRLLVL.

In its sample, this clonotype was seen a few times. The J gene is TRBJ2-7, the V gene TRBV2; a weak D match, TRBD1 (6 bases). V gave up 5 bases and J gave up 3 bases, with 8 bases separating them. This CDR3 comprises 12 residues. Germline V lookup: CDR1 SNHLY, CDR2 FYNNEI. In nucleotides, the CDR3 is TGTGCCAGCAGTACGGACAGCTACGAGCAGTACTTC. It specifies CASSTDSYEQYF.

This clonotype has at least ten counts. The chain employs TRBV3-1 and TRBJ2-6; D is uncertain. Trimming removed 0 bases at V and 0 bases at J, with 3 bases between. Per germline, CDR1 LGHDT and CDR2 YNNKEL (reference sequence). The CDR3 totals 15 residues. CDR3: CASSQDHSGANVLTF. CDR3 nucleotide sequence: TGTGCCAGCAGCCAAGACCACTCTGGGGCCAACGTCCTGACTTTC.

This clonotype has at least ten counts. The V gene is TRBV6-5, the J gene TRBJ1-6; possibly TRBD1 for D (5 bases). This CDR3 has 16 amino acids. V lost 0 bases and J 7 bases, leaving 13 bases between the germline ends. Germline lookup yields CDR1 MNHEY and CDR2 SVGAGI. The DNA for the CDR3 is TGTGCCAGCAGTTACTCGGGGGTTCTACCAAATTCACCCCTCCACTTT. It translates to CASSYSGVLPNSPLHF.

Notes on this clonotype: A much larger clone lies a single base off, so this may be a read error. CDR3 coding DNA: TGTGCCAGCAGCCTGTTTGCCGCAGGGGCTGACGGGCAGTACTTC. This encodes CASSLFAAGADGQYF. The rearrangement links TRBV5-4 to TRBJ2-7, with D tentatively TRBD1 (6 bases). Germline loops: CDR1 SGHNT, CDR2 YYREEE (reference sequence). The V and J ends lost 4 bases and 9 bases respectively, with 23 bases between them. The CDR3 runs 15 residues.

This clonotype showed up just a few times. The chain combines TRBV24-1 with TRBJ2-1; 13 bases line up with TRBD2. The CDR3 is made up of 16 amino acids. Germline values: CDR1 KGHDR, CDR2 SFDVKD. V trimming: 5 bases; J trimming: 6 bases; junction bases outside the gene matches: 6. The CDR3 protein is CATSGGTSGASNEQFF. For the CDR3, the DNA is TGTGCCACCAGTGGTGGGACTAGCGGGGCTTCCAATGAGCAGTTCTTC.